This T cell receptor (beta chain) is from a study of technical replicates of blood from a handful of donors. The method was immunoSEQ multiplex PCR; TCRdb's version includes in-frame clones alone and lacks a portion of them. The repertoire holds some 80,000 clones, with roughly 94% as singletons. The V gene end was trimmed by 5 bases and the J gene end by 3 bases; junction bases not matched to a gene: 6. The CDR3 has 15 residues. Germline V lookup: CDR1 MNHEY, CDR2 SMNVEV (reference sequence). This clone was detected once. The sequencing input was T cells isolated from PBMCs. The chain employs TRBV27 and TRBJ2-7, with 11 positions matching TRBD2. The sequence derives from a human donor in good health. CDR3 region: CASSALLAGGYEQYF. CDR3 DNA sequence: TGTGCCAGCAGTGCCCTTCTAGCGGGGGGCTACGAGCAGTACTTC.